These 8 T cell receptor beta chains were sequenced from one sample in a study of regulatory T cells in long-lasting Graves disease. For TCR beta, libraries came from iRepertoire HTBI primers and Arm-PCR of CDR3 regions. TCRdb passed the multiplex PCR reads through MiXCR, listing each CDR3 protein once. This table has about 430,000 distinct CDR3 sequences, about 15% appearing once. Time point reported: newly diagnosed GD, antithyroid drugs for less than 3 months. PBMCs were the source of the RNA used for TCR sequencing. In addition, the sample was reused for a study of T cells in Graves' hyperthyroidism and ophthalmopathy.

The material sequenced was peripheral blood mononuclear cells (PBMCs), taken at new diagnosis, from a patient treated with antithyroid drugs. The receptors were sampled from a woman in her thirties or forties with Graves disease.

This clonotype was observed a few times. V usage is TRBV20-1 and J usage is TRBJ2-1, with TRBD2 matching over 13 bases. Germline V gene lookup returns CDR1 DFQATT and CDR2 SNEGSKA (reference sequence). V trimming: 2 bases; J trimming: 7 bases; junction bases outside the gene matches: 5. The CDR3 covers 15 residues. The DNA of the CDR3 is TGCAGTGCTAGAAGTAAGGGACTAGCGGGGAATGAGCAGTTCTTC. This codes for CSARSKGLAGNEQFF.

This clonotype was recorded many times. V gene TRBV24-1 combines with J gene TRBJ2-7; 10 bases line up with TRBD2. Germline assignment: CDR1 KGHDR and CDR2 SFDVKD. The CDR3 is 16 residues long. V shed 4 bases and J 7 bases; nucleotides not matched to a gene: 12. The CDR3 nucleotides read TGTGCCACCAGTGACCCTCGAGCGGGAGGGCCGAGGGAGCAGTACTTC. This gives the protein CATSDPRAGGPREQYF.

This clonotype was found a few times. One base away lies a much larger clone, so this may be a sequencing read error. Because the CDR3 is missing its conserved closing phenylalanine or tryptophan, this is likely a read error. V usage is TRBV7-2 and J usage is TRBJ2-1; 12 positions match TRBD2. V was pared by 5 bases and J by 0 bases, with 8 bases of the junction left unmatched. This CDR3 contains 18 residues. Germline CDR1 reads SGHTA; CDR2 reads FQGNSA. The CDR3 protein is CASSPRTSGTSSYNEQFS. In DNA, the CDR3 is TGTGCCAGCAGCCCAAGGACTAGCGGGACGAGCTCCTACAATGAGCAGTTCTCC.

The gene calls are TRBV7-3 and TRBJ2-1, with D possibly called TRBD1 or TRBD2 (6 bases each). Trimming took 6 bases from V and 5 from J, leaving 23 bases between them. This CDR3 is 17 amino acids long. Germline CDR1 SGHTA, CDR2 FQGTGA. The CDR3 DNA sequence: TGTGCCAGCAGTAATGGGGGGACACTGACTAGTCACAATGAGCAGTTCTTC. Its protein is CASSNGGTLTSHNEQFF.

This clonotype has just a few counts. This clone may be a read error of a much larger clone one base away. This chain joins TRBV5-4 and TRBJ2-1, with a weak D call TRBD2 (6 bases). CDR1 is SGHNT, CDR2 YYREEE, per germline (reference sequence). The V and J ends lost 6 bases and 8 bases respectively, with 12 bases between them. This CDR3 is built from 12 residues. As DNA, the CDR3 is TGTGCCAGCAACCTGTGGGGGGATGAGCAGTTCTTC. This codes for CASNLWGDEQFF. Supplemented by reference TRBV5-4 and TRBJ2-1, the full variable domain reads ETGVTQSPTHLIKTRGQQVTLRCSSQSGHNTVSWYQQALGQGPQFIFQYYREEENGRGNFPPRFSGLQFPNYSSELNVNALELDDSALYLCASNLWGDEQFFGPGTRLTVL.

As for this clonotype: Sequence at one end of the junction differs from germline and may be a read error. The rearrangement joins TRBV15 to TRBJ2-7; D is perhaps TRBD2 (6 bases). CDR1 LNHNV and CDR2 YYDKDF come from the germline V gene (reference sequence). The CDR3 contains 14 residues. DNA of the CDR3: TGTGCCACCAGCAGAGAGGGAGGCTCCTTCGAGCAGTACTTC. Protein sequence: CATSREGGSFEQYF.

This sequence joins TRBV20-1 and TRBJ1-2, with D uncertain. Germline V CDR1 and CDR2: DFQATT, SNEGSKA (reference sequence). The CDR3 runs to 13 residues. The V end was cut by 4 bases, the J end by 4 bases, with 13 bases between. The CDR3 bases are TGCAGTGCTATTCCAGACCAGTTCTATGGCTACACCTTC. It encodes CSAIPDQFYGYTF.

Note on this clonotype: This may be a read error, as it is one base from a much larger clone. This chain uses TRBV12-3 or TRBV12-4 with TRBJ2-5; no reliable D call. The germline V and J ends were trimmed by 4 bases and 5 bases, with 14 bases remaining between them. This CDR3 has 14 residues. The CDR3 sequence: CASSSLRVGETQYF. The CDR3 DNA is TGTGCCAGCAGTTCTTTGCGTGTTGGTGAGACCCAGTACTTC.